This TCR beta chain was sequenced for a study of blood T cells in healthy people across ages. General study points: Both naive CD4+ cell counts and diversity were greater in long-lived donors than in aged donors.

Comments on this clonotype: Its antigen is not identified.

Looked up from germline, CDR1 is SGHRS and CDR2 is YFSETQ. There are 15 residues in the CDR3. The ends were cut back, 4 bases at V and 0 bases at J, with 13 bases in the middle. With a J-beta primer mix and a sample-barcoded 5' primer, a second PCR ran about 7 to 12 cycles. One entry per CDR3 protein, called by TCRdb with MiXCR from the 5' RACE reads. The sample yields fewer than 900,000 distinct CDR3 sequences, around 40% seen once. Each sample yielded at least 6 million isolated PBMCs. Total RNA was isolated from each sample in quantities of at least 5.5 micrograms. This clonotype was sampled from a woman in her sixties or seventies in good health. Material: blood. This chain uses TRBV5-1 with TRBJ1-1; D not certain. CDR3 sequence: CASSRTGYMNTEAFF. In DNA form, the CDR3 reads TGCGCCAGCAGCCGGACGGGTTACATGAACACTGAAGCTTTCTTT.